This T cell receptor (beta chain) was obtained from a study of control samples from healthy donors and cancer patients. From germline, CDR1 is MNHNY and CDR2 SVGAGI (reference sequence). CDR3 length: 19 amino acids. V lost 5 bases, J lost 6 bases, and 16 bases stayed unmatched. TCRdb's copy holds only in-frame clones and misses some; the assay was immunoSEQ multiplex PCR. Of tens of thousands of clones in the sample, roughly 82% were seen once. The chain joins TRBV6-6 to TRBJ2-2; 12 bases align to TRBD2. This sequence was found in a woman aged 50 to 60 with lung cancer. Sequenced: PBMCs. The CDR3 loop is CASSPTVASGGARSGELFF. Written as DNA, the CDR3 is TGTGCCAGCAGTCCCACCGTGGCTAGCGGGGGGGCCAGGTCCGGGGAGCTGTTTTTT.